Each of the 15 T cell receptor beta chains below was sequenced from the same sample in a study of blood T cell repertoires in COVID-19. The assay was immunoSEQ multiplex PCR, and TCRdb's table has in-frame clones only and misses some. This sample has fewer than 250,000 clones, with over 80% found just once. The sample taken for sequencing was peripheral blood. The origin of the receptors is a human donor in a cohort sampled during active COVID-19.

V and J are TRBV19 and TRBJ1-1; weak D call: TRBD1 (6 bases). The V gene lost 5 bases and the J gene lost 1 base, with 14 bases spanning the gap. CDR3 length: 15 amino acids. Germline CDR1 LNHDA, CDR2 SQIVND (reference sequence). The CDR3: CASSPWGQANTEAFF. As DNA, the CDR3 is TGTGCCAGTAGTCCTTGGGGGCAGGCGAACACTGAAGCTTTCTTT.

This sequence joins TRBV5-1 and TRBJ2-3; possibly TRBD1 for D (6 bases). Trimming took off 0 bases at V and 2 bases at J, with 10 bases between the two ends. Germline-derived CDR1 and CDR2 are SGHRS and YFSETQ. This CDR3 is built from 15 residues. The CDR3 here is CASSLGQEDTDTQYF. CDR3 DNA: TGCGCCAGCAGCTTGGGACAGGAAGACACAGATACGCAGTATTTT.

This clone was detected once. This CDR3 is CASRFRTGGSGNTIYF. The CDR3, as DNA: TGTGCCAGCAGATTTCGGACAGGGGGCTCTGGAAACACCATATATTTT. The V and J genes are TRBV5-8 and TRBJ1-3, with 10 bases aligning to TRBD1. The CDR3 loop spans 16 amino acids. V lost 5 bases, J lost 0 bases, and 5 bases stayed unmatched. Germline CDR1 SGHTS, CDR2 YDEGEE.

CDR3 in amino acids: CASSTPPGTGARNQPQHF. CDR3 in DNA: TGTGCCAGCAGCACCCCACCTGGGACAGGGGCCCGTAATCAGCCCCAGCATTTT. The V gene is TRBV21-1, the J gene TRBJ1-5; the table's D call, TRBD1, was not checked against the DNA. TRBV21-1 is annotated as a pseudogene. There are 18 residues in the CDR3.

The CDR3 coding sequence is TGTGCCAGCAACGAACAGGGGTCGGGCGAGACCCAGTACTTC. Its translation is CASNEQGSGETQYF. This sequence joins TRBV6-5 and TRBJ2-5; the match to TRBD1 covers 7 bases. The CDR3 contains 14 residues. The V gene end was trimmed by 7 bases and the J gene end by 5 bases; junction bases not matched to a gene: 10. Germline loops: CDR1 MNHEY, CDR2 SVGAGI.

This clone is a singleton in its sample. V gene TRBV19 combines with J gene TRBJ2-1, with TRBD1 identical over 7 bases. Germline V lookup: CDR1 LNHDA, CDR2 SQIVND (reference sequence). The V gene end was trimmed by 7 bases and the J gene end by 8 bases; junction bases not matched to a gene: 14. The CDR3 extends over 15 amino acids. For the CDR3, the DNA is TGTGCCAGTAACACCCTACCTGGGACAGCTTATGAGCAGTTCTTC. As protein: CASNTLPGTAYEQFF.

The chain is built from TRBV5-1 and TRBJ2-1, with a tentative D call TRBD1 (6 bases). Germline V gives CDR1 SGHRS, CDR2 YFSETQ. The germline V and J ends were trimmed by 6 bases and 0 bases, with 13 bases remaining between them. The CDR3 has 15 residues. The CDR3 DNA reads TGCGCCAGCACCCCAGGGGAGACCTCCTACAATGAGCAGTTCTTC. Its translation: CASTPGETSYNEQFF.

This sequence joins TRBV19 and TRBJ2-3; a weak D match, TRBD2 (5 bases). Germline V gene data show CDR1 as LNHDA and CDR2 as SQIVND (reference sequence). Trimming took 7 bases from V and 1 from J, leaving 9 bases between them. The length of the CDR3 is 13 residues. The CDR3 coding sequence is TGTGCCAGTACCAAGAGGGGCACAGATACGCAGTATTTT. Its protein is CASTKRGTDTQYF.

The chain is built from TRBV7-9 and TRBJ1-4, with 7 bases that match TRBD1. CDR3 length: 16 amino acids. The germline V gene encodes CDR1 SEHNR and CDR2 FQNEAQ (reference sequence). With 6 bases clipped from V and 4 bases from J, the junction kept 11 bases outside the gene matches. The chain's CDR3 is CASSQTGVPHNEKLFF. The DNA of the CDR3 is TGTGCCAGCAGTCAAACAGGGGTGCCACATAATGAAAAACTGTTTTTT.

This chain joins TRBV7-6 and TRBJ2-3; the D gene is possibly TRBD2 (6 bases). Trimming cost V 5 bases and J 5 bases, with 17 bases left between them. CDR1 is SGHVS, CDR2 FNYEAQ, per germline. This CDR3 comprises 15 residues. CDR3 in amino acids: CASSLGTPPGDTQYF. CDR3 nucleotide sequence: TGTGCCAGCAGCCTAGGGACTCCCCCGGGAGATACGCAGTATTTT.

This clone was seen just once. The genes are TRBV5-1 and TRBJ1-1; no definite D call. The germline V gene has CDR1 SGHRS and CDR2 YFSETQ. Trimming shortened V by 0 bases and J by 4 bases, and 16 bases separated the two germline ends. The length of the CDR3 is 16 residues. The CDR3 region has the DNA TGCGCCAGCAGCTTGGGCTTCGAGGTAATGGGCACTGAAGCTTTCTTT. Translated: CASSLGFEVMGTEAFF.

The rearrangement uses TRBV25-1 and TRBJ2-7; D is unclear. Germline loops: CDR1 MGHDK, CDR2 SYGVNS. V gave up 1 base and J gave up 1 base, with 5 bases separating them. The CDR3 spans 13 residues. CDR3 region: CASSESVSYEQYF. CDR3 nucleotide sequence: TGTGCCAGCAGTGAATCGGTTTCCTACGAGCAGTACTTC.

The CDR3 DNA reads TGCGCCAGCAGCCAAACTAAGGGGGATTTGGAGCAGTACTTC. This gives the protein CASSQTKGDLEQYF. The J gene is TRBJ2-7, the V gene TRBV4-1; a weak D match, TRBD1 (6 bases). The germline gives CDR1 MGHRA, CDR2 YSYEKL. CDR3 length: 14 residues. Trimming took 2 bases from V and 7 from J, leaving 15 bases between them.

The chain combines TRBV28 with TRBJ1-2; the match to TRBD1 covers 12 bases. The length of the CDR3 is 17 residues. V shed 1 base, J shed 1 base, and the junction held 4 bases outside the gene matches. Looked up from germline, CDR1 is MDHEN and CDR2 is SYDVKM. The CDR3 DNA follows: TGTGCCAGCAGTTTATTGGGGACAGGGGGCCTTAACTATGGCTACACCTTC. It is translated as CASSLLGTGGLNYGYTF.

The chain employs TRBV3-1 (or the pseudogene TRBV3-2) and TRBJ1-1; D perhaps matches TRBD1 (5 bases). The CDR3 length is 14 residues. V was shortened by 1 base and J by 3 bases, with 9 bases between the two germline ends. Germline CDR1 reads LGHDT; CDR2 reads YNNKEL (reference sequence). CDR3 DNA sequence: TGTGCCAGCAGCCAAGTAGACAGATACACTGAAGCTTTCTTT. Protein sequence: CASSQVDRYTEAFF.